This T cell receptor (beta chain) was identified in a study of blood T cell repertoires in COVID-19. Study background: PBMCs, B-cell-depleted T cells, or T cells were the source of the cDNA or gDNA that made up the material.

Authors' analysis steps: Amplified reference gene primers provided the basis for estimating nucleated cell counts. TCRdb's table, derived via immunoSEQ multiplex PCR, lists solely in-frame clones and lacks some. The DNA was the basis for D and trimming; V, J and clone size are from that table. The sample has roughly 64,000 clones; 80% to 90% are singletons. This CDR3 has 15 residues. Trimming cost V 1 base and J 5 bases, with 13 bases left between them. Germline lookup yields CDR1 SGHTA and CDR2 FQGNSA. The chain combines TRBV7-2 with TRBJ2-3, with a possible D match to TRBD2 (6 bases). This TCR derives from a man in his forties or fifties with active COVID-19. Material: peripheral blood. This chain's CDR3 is CASSLERERVDTQYF. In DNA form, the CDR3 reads TGTGCCAGCAGCTTAGAAAGGGAGCGGGTAGATACGCAGTATTTT.